The 10 T cell receptor beta chains presented below share a single source sample, sequenced in a study of blood T cell repertoires in COVID-19. TCRdb's table, derived via immunoSEQ multiplex PCR, lists solely in-frame clones and lacks some. The sample holds 350,000 or so clones, over 75% seen once. Sequenced sample: PBMCs or T cells enriched from blood (not recorded which). These receptors all come from a woman aged 25 to 45 who had recovered from COVID-19.

The CDR3 DNA reads as TGTGCCAGCAGCCCGGCGGGGGGCAGCACAGATACGCAGTATTTT. Translating it yields CASSPAGGSTDTQYF. This rearrangement joins TRBV13 to TRBJ2-3; 8 bases map to TRBD2. V shed 5 bases, J shed 0 bases, and the junction held 4 bases outside the gene matches. The CDR3 extends over 15 amino acids. Germline-derived CDR1 and CDR2 are PRHDT and FYEKMQ (reference sequence).

The chain recombines TRBV5-4 with TRBJ2-2; 9 nucleotides line up with TRBD2. V shed 4 bases, J shed 6 bases, and the junction held 7 bases outside the gene matches. CDR3 length: 15 amino acids. Per the germline V gene, CDR1 is SGHNT and CDR2 is YYREEE (reference sequence). The CDR3 DNA reads TGTGCCAGCAGCCCCGGGACTAGCACTGCCGGGGAGCTGTTTTTT. Its translation is CASSPGTSTAGELFF.

This chain links TRBV2 with TRBJ2-5, with TRBD1 identical over 12 bases. This CDR3 comprises 18 residues. Germline V CDR1 and CDR2: SNHLY, FYNNEI. Trimming at V came to 4 bases and at J to 2 bases, leaving 11 bases not matched to a gene. For the CDR3, the DNA is TGTGCCAGCAGTGTGGGGGACAGGGGGCGCGGTTGGCAAGAGACCCAGTACTTC. Translation: CASSVGDRGRGWQETQYF.

The chain employs TRBV29-1 and TRBJ2-4; D is unclear. Germline loops: CDR1 SQVTM, CDR2 ANQGSEA. The CDR3 runs to 11 residues. Trimming left V 0 bases short and J 8 bases short, with 5 bases between. The CDR3 nucleotides are TGCAGCGTTGAAGATAGTGACATTCAGTACTTC. This codes for CSVEDSDIQYF.

The rearrangement joins TRBV6-2 or TRBV6-3 to TRBJ1-1; D unresolved. Germline CDR1 MNHEY, CDR2 SVGEGT. The germline V and J ends were trimmed by 2 bases and 11 bases, with 15 bases remaining between them. This CDR3 is built from 13 residues. CDR3 bases: TGTGCCAGCAGTTACCCGTATGGTAGCTCCGCTTTCTTT. It is translated as CASSYPYGSSAFF.

CDR3 in DNA: TGCAGCGTCGGGGGACAGATGAACACTGAAGCTTTCTTT. Translation: CSVGGQMNTEAFF. V gene TRBV29-1 combines with J gene TRBJ1-1; 7 positions match TRBD1. The CDR3 length is 13 residues. V was clipped by 6 bases and J by 0 bases; unmatched bases: 4. Germline V CDR1 and CDR2: SQVTM, ANQGSEA.

The chain joins TRBV5-1 to TRBJ1-2; 10 bases are shared with TRBD1. Germline V gene sequence: CDR1 SGHRS, CDR2 YFSETQ. Losses at the gene ends were 2 bases for V and 4 bases for J; bases not matched to a gene: 11. CDR3 length: 17 amino acids. The CDR3 loop reads CASSFGQGGAVTYGYTF. The DNA for the CDR3 is TGCGCCAGCAGCTTCGGACAGGGGGGCGCGGTAACCTATGGCTACACCTTC.

V is TRBV28 and J is TRBJ1-6, with 9 bases matching TRBD1. CDR1 and CDR2 (germline): MDHEN, SYDVKM. The CDR3 has 15 amino acids. Trimming took 6 bases from V and 7 from J; bases not matched to a gene: 7. The CDR3 here is CASRRKTGGNSPLHF. The CDR3 DNA reads as TGTGCCAGCAGGCGAAAGACAGGGGGAAATTCACCCCTCCACTTT.

V gene TRBV19 combines with J gene TRBJ2-5, with 7 bases identical to TRBD2. The CDR3 has 13 residues. Germline CDR1 LNHDA, CDR2 SQIVND (reference sequence). Trimming cost V 5 bases and J 5 bases; bases outside gene matches: 5. In DNA form, the CDR3 reads TGTGCCAGTAGTGACTGGGAGGGGGAGACCCAGTACTTC. Translating gives CASSDWEGETQYF.

The chain recombines TRBV4-1 with TRBJ1-3; no clear D gene. The CDR3 sequence is 15 residues long. Germline V CDR1 and CDR2: MGHRA, YSYEKL. The germline V and J ends were trimmed by 2 bases and 3 bases, with 11 bases remaining between them. As DNA, the CDR3 is TGCGCCAGCAGCCAACTGACATTCGGTGGAAACACCATATATTTT. Its protein product is CASSQLTFGGNTIYF.